The sequence of this TCR beta chain was determined in a study of blood T cell repertoires in COVID-19 (dated by TCRdb to 2018 to 2021). About the investigation overall: The collaborator samples originated in the United States, Italy and Spain and spanned the acute and convalescent phases of COVID-19. HLA class I and class II types, where available, came from metadata supplied by the sample provider rather than from assay-based typing. The samples were drawn from two sources: the first 160 participants of the ongoing ImmuneRACE study, and 1,254 subjects contributed by 6 global collaborators. The material from the prospective study consisted of cDNA or gDNA derived from T cells, B-cell-depleted T cells, or PBMCs. Subjects who had been exposed to COVID-19, were actively infected with it, or had recovered from it provided the deeply sampled blood TCRbeta repertoires that made up the dataset. The sample metadata nearly always contained a de-identified subject ID, COVID-19 status, age in years and sex. The repertoires were made available in a free public database intended to serve as a resource for research on the immune response to SARS-CoV-2.

The CDR3, cysteine through phenylalanine, is 14 amino acids long. Just CDR3 DNA is preserved here, 42 bases in frame from base 1. Trimming takes 1 base from V and 3 bases from J, and the germline ends sit 7 bases apart. Based on the germline V gene (reference sequence), the CDR1 and CDR2 sequences are LGHDT and YNNKEL. The paper's findings and limits, for the study overall: How much clinical and demographic metadata was included differed by source and by participant, and the metadata was provided uncurated.

Whole blood was collected in K2EDTA tubes by collaborating institutions according to the institutions' own protocols. For TCRbeta analysis, collaborators shipped samples in one of three forms: frozen whole blood, isolated PBMCs, or DNA extracted from either of those sample types. TCRbeta CDR3 regions were amplified from genomic DNA using the immunoSEQ Assay, a bias-controlled multiplex PCR. Regarding the original processing steps: The number of nucleated cells in each sample was estimated by amplification of reference gene primers within the assay. To quantify the absolute abundance of each unique TCRbeta CDR3 rearrangement, sequence reads were collapsed and filtered. Productive Simpson clonality was computed per sample as the square root of Simpson's diversity index over productive rearrangements. This is the immuneACCESS table as TCRdb keeps it, with only in-frame sequences that have V and J called. A part of the clones is gone; compared with another copy, unresolved V genes explain less than half, and the rest is unexplained. Clone size and V and J calls were adopted from that table, with D and trimming inferred from the DNA. The sample table contains about 670,000 clones; only one count was recorded for 90% of them. The top ten clonotypes cover roughly 0.25% of the sample.

Notes on this clone: Its antigen is unknown. Base qualities are not provided; no much larger clone lies one nucleotide away.

The sample was peripheral blood. Rearrangement joined TRBV3-1 (or the pseudogene TRBV3-2) to TRBJ1-5; no D gene can be assigned with confidence. This clonotype was obtained from a woman under 30 with acute or convalescent COVID-19. For the CDR3, the sequence is CASSQGATNQPQHF. In nucleotide form, the sequence is TGTGCCAGCAGCCAAGGGGCCACCAATCAGCCCCAGCATTTT.